Listed here is a single TCR beta chain. Its antigen is unknown. These data originate in a study of response to subunit inactivated influenza vaccine. Study-wide points: Seasonal influenza vaccination, on each occasion, was suggested by the authors to recruit few new T cells.

The V end lost 3 bases, the J end lost 5 bases, and 8 bases lay between the germline ends. Germline values: CDR1 SGHAT, CDR2 FQNNGV. This CDR3 spans 13 amino acids. TCRdb redid the calling of the RT-PCR reads with MiXCR, one entry per CDR3 protein. This repertoire shows hundreds of thousands of distinct CDR3 sequences, approximately 14% found once; its top ten account for less than 8.5%. This specimen consisted of PBMCs from blood, obtained less than 15 days before vaccination. This sequence originates from a man in his fifties who received an inactivated influenza vaccine. This sequence joins TRBV11-2 and TRBJ2-4, with a weak D call TRBD2 (5 bases). CDR3 amino acids: CASSLTTENIQYF. The CDR3 nucleotides read TGTGCCAGCAGCTTGACTACCGAAAACATTCAGTACTTC.